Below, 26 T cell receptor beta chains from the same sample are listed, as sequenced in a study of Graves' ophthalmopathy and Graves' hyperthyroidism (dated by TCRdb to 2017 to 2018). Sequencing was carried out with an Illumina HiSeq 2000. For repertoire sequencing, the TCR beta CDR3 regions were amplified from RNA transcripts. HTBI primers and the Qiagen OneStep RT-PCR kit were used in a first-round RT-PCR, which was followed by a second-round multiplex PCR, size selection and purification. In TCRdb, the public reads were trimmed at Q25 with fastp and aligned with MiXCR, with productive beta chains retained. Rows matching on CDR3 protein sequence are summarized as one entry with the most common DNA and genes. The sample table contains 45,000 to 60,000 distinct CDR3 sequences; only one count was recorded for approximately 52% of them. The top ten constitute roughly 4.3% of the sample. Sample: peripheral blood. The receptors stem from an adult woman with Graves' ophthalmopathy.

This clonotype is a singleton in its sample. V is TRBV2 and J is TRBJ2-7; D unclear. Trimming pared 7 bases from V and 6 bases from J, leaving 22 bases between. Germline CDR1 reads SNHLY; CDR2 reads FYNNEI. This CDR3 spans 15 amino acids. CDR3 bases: TGTGCCAGCATGGGCAGAGAGCAGGAGACGGTCGAGCAGTACTTC. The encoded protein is CASMGREQETVEQYF.

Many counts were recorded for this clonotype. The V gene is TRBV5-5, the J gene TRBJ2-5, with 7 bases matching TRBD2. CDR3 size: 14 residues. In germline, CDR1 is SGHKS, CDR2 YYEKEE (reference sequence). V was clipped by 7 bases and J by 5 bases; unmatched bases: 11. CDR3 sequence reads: CASVSGTLGETQYF. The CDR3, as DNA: TGTGCCAGCGTAAGCGGGACGTTGGGTGAGACCCAGTACTTC.

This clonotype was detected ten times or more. CDR3 loop: CASSFSGGASPYEQYF. The CDR3 DNA sequence: TGTGCCAGCAGCTTCTCCGGGGGGGCCTCCCCCTACGAGCAGTACTTC. The gene calls are TRBV7-2 and TRBJ2-7; the match to TRBD2 covers 8 bases. The CDR3 spans 16 residues. Per the germline V gene, CDR1 is SGHTA and CDR2 is FQGNSA. With 3 bases clipped from V and 2 bases from J, the junction kept 9 bases outside the gene matches.

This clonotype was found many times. In DNA form, the CDR3 reads TGTGCCAGCAGCCCAAGGGGGGGTAACTATGGCTACACCTTC. Translating gives CASSPRGGNYGYTF. This chain joins TRBV5-6 and TRBJ1-2; tentative D call: TRBD1 (6 bases). Germline V CDR1 and CDR2: SGHDT, YYEEEE. With 4 bases removed from V and 1 base from J, the gap between germline ends came to 11 bases. This CDR3 region has 14 residues.

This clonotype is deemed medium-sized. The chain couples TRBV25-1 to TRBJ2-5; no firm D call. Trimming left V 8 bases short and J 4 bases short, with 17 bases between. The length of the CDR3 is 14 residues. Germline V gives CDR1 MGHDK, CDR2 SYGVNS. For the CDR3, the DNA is TGTGCCAGCCGGCGAGTTGGTTGGGGAGAGACCCAGTACTTC. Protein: CASRRVGWGETQYF.

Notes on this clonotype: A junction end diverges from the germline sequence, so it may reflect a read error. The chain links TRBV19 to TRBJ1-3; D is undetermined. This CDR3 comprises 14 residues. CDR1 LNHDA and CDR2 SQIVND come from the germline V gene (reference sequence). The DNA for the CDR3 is TGTGCCAGTAGTATAACCTCTGCTGGAAGCACCATATATTTT. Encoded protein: CASSITSAGSTIYF.

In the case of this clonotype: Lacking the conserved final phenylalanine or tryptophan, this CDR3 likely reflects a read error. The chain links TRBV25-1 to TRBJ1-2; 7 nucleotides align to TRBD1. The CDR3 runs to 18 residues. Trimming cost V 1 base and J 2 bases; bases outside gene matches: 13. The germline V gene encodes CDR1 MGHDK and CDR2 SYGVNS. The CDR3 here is CASSEFGRGQPLNYGYTL. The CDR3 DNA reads TGTGCCAGCAGTGAATTCGGTCGGGGACAGCCGTTAAACTATGGCTACACCCTC.

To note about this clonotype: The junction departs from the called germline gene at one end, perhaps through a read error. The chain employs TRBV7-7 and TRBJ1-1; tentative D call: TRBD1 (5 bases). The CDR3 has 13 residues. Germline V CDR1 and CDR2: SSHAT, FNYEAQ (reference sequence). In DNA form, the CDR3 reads TGTGCTAGCAGCTTAGCGGCGGGGGGGGGAGCTTTCTTT. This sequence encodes CASSLAAGGGAFF.

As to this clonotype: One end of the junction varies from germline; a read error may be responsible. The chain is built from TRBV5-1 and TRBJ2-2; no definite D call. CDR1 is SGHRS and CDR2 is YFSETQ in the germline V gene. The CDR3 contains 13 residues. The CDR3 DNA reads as TGCGCCGGCAGCTTGGTACGGATAGGGGAGCTGTTTTTT. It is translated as CAGSLVRIGELFF.

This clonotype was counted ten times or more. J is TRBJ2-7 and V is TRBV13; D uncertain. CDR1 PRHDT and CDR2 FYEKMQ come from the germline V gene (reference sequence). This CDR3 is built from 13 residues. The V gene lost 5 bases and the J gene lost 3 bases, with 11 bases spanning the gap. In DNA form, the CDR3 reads TGTGCCAGCAGCACTCGGACGGACTACGAGCAGTACTTC. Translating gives CASSTRTDYEQYF.

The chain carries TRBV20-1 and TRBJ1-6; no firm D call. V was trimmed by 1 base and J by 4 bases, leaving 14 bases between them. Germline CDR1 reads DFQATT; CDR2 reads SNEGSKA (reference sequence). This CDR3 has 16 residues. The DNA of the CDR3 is TGCAGTGCTAGAGCTTCTACAGCTCGTTATAATTCACCCCTCCACTTT. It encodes CSARASTARYNSPLHF.

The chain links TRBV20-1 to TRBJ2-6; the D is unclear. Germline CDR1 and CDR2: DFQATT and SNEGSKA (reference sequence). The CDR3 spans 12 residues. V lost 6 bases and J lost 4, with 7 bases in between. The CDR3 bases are TGCAGTGCAAGGCAGGGGGCCAACGTCCTGACTTTC. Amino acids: CSARQGANVLTF.

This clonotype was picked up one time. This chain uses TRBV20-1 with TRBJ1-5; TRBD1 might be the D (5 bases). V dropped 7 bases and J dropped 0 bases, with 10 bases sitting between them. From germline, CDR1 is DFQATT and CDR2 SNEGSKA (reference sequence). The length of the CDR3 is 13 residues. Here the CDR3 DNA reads TGCAGTGTGCGCAGGGATAGCAATCAGCCCCAGCATTTT. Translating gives CSVRRDSNQPQHF.

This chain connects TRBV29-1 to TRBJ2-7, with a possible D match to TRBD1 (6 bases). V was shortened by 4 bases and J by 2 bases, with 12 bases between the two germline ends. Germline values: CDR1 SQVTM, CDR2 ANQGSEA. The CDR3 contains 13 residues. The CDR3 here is CSVVPGEAYEQYF. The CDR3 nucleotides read TGCAGCGTTGTGCCAGGGGAAGCCTACGAGCAGTACTTC.

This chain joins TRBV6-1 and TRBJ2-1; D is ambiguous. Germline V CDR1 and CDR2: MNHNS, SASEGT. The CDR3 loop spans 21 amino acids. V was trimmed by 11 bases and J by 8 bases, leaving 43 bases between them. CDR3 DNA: TGTGCCTGCGCCCGAGGTCCAGGCGCTGTTGGGCTAGAAGGTTGGCTCGATGAGCAGTTCTTC. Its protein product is CACARGPGAVGLEGWLDEQFF.

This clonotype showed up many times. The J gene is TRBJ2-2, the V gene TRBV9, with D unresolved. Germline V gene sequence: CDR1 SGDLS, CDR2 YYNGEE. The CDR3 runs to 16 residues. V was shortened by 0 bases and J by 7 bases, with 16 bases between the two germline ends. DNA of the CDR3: TGTGCCAGCAGCGTAGAGGCCGGAGAGCCGGTCGGGGAGCTGTTTTTT. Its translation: CASSVEAGEPVGELFF. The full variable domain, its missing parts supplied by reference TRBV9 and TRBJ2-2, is DSGVTQTPKHLITATGQRVTLRCSPRSGDLSVYWYQQSLDQGLQFLIQYYNGEERAKGNILERFSAQQFPDLHSELNLSSLELGDSALYFCASSVEAGEPVGELFFGEGSRLTVL.

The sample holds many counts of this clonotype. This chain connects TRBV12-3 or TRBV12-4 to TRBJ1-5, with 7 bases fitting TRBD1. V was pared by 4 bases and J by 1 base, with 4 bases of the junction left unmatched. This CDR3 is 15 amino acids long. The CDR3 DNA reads TGTGCCAGCAGTTCACAGGGGACCAGCAATCAGCCCCAGCATTTT. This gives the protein CASSSQGTSNQPQHF.

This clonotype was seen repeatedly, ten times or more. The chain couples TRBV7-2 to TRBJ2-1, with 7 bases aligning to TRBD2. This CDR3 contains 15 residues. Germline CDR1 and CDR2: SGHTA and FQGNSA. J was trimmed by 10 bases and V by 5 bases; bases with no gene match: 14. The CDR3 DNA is TGTGCCAGCAGCCTGGTAGCGGGCTGGGCGCGGGAGCAGTTCTTC. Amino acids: CASSLVAGWAREQFF.

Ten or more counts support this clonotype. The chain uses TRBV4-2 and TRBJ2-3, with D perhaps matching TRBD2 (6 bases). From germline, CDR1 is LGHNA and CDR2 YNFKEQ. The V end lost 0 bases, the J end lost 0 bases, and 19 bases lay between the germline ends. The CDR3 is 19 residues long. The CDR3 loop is CASSQETGVTTASTDTQYF. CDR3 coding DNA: TGTGCCAGCAGCCAAGAAACGGGAGTTACAACGGCCAGCACAGATACGCAGTATTTT.

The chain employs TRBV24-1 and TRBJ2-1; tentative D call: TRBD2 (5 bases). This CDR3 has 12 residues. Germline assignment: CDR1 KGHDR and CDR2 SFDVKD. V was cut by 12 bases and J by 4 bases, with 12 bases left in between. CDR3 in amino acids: CAGSRGYNEQFF. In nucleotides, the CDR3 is TGTGCCGGCAGTCGGGGTTACAATGAGCAGTTCTTC.

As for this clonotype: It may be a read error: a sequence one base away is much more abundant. The DNA of the CDR3 is TGTGCCAGCAGTTTTCAGGGGGCTCTTAAAAATGAGCAGCTCTTC. It yields the protein CASSFQGALKNEQLF. This sequence joins TRBV12-3 or TRBV12-4 and TRBJ2-1; 8 bases match TRBD1. The CDR3 has 15 residues.

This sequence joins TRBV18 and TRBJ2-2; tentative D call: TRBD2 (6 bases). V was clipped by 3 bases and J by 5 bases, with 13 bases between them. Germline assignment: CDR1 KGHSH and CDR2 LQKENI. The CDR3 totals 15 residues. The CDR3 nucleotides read TGTGCCAGCTCACCTCAGGAGGGGTCGACCGGGGAGCTGTTTTTT. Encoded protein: CASSPQEGSTGELFF.

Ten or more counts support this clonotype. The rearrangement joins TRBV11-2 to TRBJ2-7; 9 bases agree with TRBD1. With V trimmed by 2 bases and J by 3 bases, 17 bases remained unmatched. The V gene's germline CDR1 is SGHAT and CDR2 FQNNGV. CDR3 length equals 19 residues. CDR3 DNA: TGTGCCAGCAGCTTAAAGGGTCAAGGGGACAGGGCGGGGTTCTACGAGCAGTACTTC. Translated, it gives CASSLKGQGDRAGFYEQYF.

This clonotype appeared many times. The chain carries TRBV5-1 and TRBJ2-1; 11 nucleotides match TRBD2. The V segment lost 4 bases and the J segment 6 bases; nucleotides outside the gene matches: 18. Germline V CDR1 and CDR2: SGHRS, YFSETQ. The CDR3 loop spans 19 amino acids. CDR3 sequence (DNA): TGCGCCAGCAGCCCCTGGGGGGGGCTAGCGGGAGGTAGTCCCAATGAGCAGTTCTTC. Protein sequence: CASSPWGGLAGGSPNEQFF.

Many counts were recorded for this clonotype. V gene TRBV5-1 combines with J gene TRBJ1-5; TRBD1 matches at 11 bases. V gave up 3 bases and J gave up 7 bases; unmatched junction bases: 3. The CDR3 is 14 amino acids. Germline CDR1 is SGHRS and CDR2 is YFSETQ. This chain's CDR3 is CASSSGTGGQPQHF. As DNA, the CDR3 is TGCGCCAGCAGCTCAGGGACAGGGGGACAGCCCCAGCATTTT.

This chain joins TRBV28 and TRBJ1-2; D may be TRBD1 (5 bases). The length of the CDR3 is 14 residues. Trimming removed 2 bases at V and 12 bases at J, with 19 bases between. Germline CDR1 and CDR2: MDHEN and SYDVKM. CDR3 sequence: CASSLGVRDSGNTF. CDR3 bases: TGTGCCAGCAGTTTAGGGGTCAGGGACTCTGGAAACACCTTC.